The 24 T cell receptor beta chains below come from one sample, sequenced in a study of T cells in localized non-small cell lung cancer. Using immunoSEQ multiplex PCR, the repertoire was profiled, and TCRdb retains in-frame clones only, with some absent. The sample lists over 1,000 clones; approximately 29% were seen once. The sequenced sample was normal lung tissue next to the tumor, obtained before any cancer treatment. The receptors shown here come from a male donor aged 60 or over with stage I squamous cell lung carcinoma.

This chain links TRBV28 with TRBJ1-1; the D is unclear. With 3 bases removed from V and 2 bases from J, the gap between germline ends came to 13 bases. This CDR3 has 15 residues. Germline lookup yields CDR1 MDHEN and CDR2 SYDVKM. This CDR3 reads CASSFWVAANTEAFF. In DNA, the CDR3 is TGTGCCAGCAGTTTCTGGGTTGCGGCCAACACTGAAGCTTTCTTT.

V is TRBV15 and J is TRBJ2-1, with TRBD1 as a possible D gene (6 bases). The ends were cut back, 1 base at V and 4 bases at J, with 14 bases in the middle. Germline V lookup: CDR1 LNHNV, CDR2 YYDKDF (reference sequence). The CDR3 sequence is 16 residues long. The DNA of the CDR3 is TGTGCCACCAGCAGAGCATTGACAGGAACTTACAATGAGCAGTTCTTC. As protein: CATSRALTGTYNEQFF.

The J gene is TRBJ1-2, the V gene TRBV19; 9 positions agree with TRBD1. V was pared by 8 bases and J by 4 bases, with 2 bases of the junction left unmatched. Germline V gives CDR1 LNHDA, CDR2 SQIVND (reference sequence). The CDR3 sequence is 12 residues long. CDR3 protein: CASGDRVYGYTF. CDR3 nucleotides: TGTGCCAGTGGGGACAGGGTCTATGGCTACACCTTC. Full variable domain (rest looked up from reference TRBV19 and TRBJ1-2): DGGITQSPKYLFRKEGQNVTLSCEQNLNHDAMYWYRQDPGQGLRLIYYSQIVNDFQKGDIAEGYSVSREKKESFPLTVTSAQKNPTAFYLCASGDRVYGYTFGSGTRLTVV.

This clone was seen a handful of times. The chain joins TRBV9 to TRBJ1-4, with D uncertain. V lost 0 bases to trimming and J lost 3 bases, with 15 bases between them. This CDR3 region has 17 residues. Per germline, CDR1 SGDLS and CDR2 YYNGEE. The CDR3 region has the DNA TGTGCCAGCAGCGTAGGATCCCACCCAGAAGCTAATGAAAAACTGTTTTTT. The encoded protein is CASSVGSHPEANEKLFF.

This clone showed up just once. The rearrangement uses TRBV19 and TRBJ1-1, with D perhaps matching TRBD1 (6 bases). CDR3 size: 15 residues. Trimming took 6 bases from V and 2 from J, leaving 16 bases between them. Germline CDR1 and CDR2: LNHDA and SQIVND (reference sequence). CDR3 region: CASSPGGRTNTEAFF. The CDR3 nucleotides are TGTGCCAGTAGCCCGGGGGGCCGGACAAACACTGAAGCTTTCTTT.

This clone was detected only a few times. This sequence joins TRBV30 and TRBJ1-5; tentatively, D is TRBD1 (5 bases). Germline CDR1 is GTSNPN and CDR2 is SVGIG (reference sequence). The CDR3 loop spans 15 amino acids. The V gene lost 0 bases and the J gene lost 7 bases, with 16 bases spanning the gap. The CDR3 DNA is TGTGCCTGGAGTGTAAGGGCCGGGTCAGGGCAGCCCCAGCATTTT. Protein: CAWSVRAGSGQPQHF.

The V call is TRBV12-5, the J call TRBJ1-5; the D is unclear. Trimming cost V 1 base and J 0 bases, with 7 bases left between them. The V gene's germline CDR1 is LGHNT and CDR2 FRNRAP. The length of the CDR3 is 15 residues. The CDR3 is CASGLGDYSNQPQHF. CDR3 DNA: TGTGCTAGTGGTTTGGGCGATTATAGCAATCAGCCCCAGCATTTT. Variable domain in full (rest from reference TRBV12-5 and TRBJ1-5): DARVTQTPRHKVTEMGQEVTMRCQPILGHNTVFWYRQTMMQGLELLAYFRNRAPLDDSGMPKDRFSAEMPDATLATLKIQPSEPRDSAVYFCASGLGDYSNQPQHFGDGTRLSIL.

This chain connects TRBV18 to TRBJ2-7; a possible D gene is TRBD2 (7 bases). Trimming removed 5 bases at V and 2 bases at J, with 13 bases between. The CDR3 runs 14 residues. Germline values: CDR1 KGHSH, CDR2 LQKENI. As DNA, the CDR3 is TGTGCCAGCTCAAGCGGGACACCAACCTACGAGCAGTACTTC. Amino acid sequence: CASSSGTPTYEQYF.

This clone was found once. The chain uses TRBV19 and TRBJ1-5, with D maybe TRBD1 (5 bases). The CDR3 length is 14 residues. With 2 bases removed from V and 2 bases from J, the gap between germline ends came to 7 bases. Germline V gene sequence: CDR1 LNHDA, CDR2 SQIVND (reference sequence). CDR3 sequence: CASSITGRNQPQHF. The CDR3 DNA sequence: TGTGCCAGTAGTATAACAGGACGCAATCAGCCCCAGCATTTT.

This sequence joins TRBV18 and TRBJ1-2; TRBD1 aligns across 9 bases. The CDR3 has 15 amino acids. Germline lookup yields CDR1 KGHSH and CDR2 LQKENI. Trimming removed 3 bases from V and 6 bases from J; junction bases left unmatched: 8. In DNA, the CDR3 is TGTGCCAGCTCACCGTGGGACAGGGAGATTAATGGCTACACCTTC. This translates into CASSPWDREINGYTF.

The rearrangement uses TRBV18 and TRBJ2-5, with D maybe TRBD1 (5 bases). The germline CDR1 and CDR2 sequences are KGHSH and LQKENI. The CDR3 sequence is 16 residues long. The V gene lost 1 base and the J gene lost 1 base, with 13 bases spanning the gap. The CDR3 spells CASSPQGVGPQETQYF. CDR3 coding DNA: TGTGCCAGCTCACCACAAGGGGTGGGCCCCCAAGAGACCCAGTACTTC. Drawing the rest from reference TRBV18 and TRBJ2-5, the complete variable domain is NAGVMQNPRHLVRRRGQEARLRCSPMKGHSHVYWYRQLPEEGLKFMVYLQKENIIDESGMPKERFSAEFPKEGPSILRIQQVVRGDSAAYFCASSPQGVGPQETQYFGPGTRLLVL.

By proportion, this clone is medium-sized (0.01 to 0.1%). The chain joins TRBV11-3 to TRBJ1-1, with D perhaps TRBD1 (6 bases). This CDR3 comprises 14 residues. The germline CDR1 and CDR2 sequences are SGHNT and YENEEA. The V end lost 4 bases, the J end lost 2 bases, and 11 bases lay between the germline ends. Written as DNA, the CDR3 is TGTGCCAGCAGCTCTCCGGGACAAAACACTGAAGCTTTCTTT. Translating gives CASSSPGQNTEAFF.

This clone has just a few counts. The CDR3 sequence: CASTLWTGDYQPQHF. The CDR3 DNA follows: TGTGCCAGCACCCTTTGGACAGGGGACTATCAGCCCCAGCATTTT. The chain combines TRBV6-8 with TRBJ1-5, with 9 bases aligning to TRBD1. There are 15 residues in the CDR3. V was pared by 7 bases and J by 5 bases, with 9 bases of the junction left unmatched. Germline CDR1 and CDR2: MNHGY and SAAAGT.

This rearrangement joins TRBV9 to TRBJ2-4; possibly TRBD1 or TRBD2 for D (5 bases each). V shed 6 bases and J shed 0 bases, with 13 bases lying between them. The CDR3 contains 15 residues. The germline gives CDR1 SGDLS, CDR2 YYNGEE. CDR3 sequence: CASMRGFLAKNIQYF. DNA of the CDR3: TGTGCCAGCATGAGGGGATTTTTAGCCAAAAACATTCAGTACTTC.

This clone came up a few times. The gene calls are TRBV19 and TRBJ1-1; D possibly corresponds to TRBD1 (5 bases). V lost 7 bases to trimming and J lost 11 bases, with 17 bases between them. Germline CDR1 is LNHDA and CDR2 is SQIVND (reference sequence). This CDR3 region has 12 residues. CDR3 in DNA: TGTGCCAGTACCTCATGGGGGGTTCGGGCTTTCTTT. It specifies CASTSWGVRAFF.

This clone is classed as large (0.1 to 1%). CDR3 sequence reads: CASSKPGRNTEAFF. Written as DNA, the CDR3 is TGTGCCAGCAGCAAACCGGGGAGGAACACTGAAGCTTTCTTT. This chain links TRBV11-3 with TRBJ1-1; D is unresolved. V was cut by 5 bases and J by 1 base, with 11 bases left in between. This CDR3 contains 14 residues. CDR1 and CDR2 (germline): SGHNT, YENEEA.

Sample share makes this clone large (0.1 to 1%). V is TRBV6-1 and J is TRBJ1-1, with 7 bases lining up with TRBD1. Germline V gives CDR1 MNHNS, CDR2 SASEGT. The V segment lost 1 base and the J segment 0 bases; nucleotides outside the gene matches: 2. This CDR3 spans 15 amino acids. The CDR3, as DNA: TGTGCCAGCAGTGAAGTGGGACAGATGAACACTGAAGCTTTCTTT. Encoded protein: CASSEVGQMNTEAFF.

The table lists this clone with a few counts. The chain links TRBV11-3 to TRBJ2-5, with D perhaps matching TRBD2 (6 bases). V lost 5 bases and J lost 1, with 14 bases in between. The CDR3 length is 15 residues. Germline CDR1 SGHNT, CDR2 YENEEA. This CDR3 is CASSGGLGGQETQYF. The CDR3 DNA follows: TGTGCCAGCAGCGGAGGTCTGGGGGGCCAAGAGACCCAGTACTTC.

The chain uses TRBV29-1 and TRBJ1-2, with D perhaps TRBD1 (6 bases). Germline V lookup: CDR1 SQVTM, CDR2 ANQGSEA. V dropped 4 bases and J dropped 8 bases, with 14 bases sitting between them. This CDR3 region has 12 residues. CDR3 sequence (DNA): TGCAGCGTTGTTTCCGGGGGCGGCGGCTACACCTTC. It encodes CSVVSGGGGYTF. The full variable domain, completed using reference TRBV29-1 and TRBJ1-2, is SAVISQKPSRDICQRGTSLTIQCQVDSQVTMMFWYRQQPGQSLTLIATANQGSEATYESGFVIDKFPISRPNLTFSTLTVSNMSPEDSSIYLCSVVSGGGGYTFGSGTRLTVV.

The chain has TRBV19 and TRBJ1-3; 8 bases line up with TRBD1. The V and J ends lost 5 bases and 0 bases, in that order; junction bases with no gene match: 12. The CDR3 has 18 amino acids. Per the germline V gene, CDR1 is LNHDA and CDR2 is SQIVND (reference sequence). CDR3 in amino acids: CASSALLGTGNSGNTIYF. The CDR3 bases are TGTGCCAGTAGTGCTCTCCTAGGGACAGGAAACTCTGGAAACACCATATATTTT.

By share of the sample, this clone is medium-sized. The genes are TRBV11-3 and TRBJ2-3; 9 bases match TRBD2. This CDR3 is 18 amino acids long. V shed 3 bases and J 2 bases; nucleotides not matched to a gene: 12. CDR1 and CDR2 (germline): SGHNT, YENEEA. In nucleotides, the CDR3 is TGTGCCAGCAGCTTGGGGGCTCATCTAGCGGGGTTCACAGATACGCAGTATTTT. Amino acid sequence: CASSLGAHLAGFTDTQYF.

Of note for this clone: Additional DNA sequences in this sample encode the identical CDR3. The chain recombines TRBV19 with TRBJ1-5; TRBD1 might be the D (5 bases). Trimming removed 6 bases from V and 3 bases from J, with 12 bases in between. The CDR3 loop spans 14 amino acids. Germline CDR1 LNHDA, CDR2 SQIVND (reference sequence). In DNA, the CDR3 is TGTGCCAGTAGCATTGACAGCCTCAATCAGCCCCAGCATTTT. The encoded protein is CASSIDSLNQPQHF.

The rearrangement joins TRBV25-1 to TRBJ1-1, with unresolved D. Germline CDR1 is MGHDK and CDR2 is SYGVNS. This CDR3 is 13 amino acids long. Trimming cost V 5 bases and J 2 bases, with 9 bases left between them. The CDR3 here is CASSWTANTEAFF. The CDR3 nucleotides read TGTGCCAGCAGTTGGACGGCTAACACTGAAGCTTTCTTT.

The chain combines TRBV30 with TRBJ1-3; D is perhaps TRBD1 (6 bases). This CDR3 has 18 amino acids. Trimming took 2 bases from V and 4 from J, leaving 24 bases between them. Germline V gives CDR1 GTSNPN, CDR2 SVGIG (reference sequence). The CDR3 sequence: CAWSKGRVWGASGNTIYF. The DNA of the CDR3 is TGTGCCTGGAGTAAGGGGCGCGTATGGGGGGCGAGCGGAAACACCATATATTTT.